In its sample, the clone carrying this T cell receptor beta chain was seen a few times. Its antigen remains unidentified. The record originates from a study of identical twins. Overall study results and limits: Conclusions were drawn cross-sectionally by statistical analysis, without following the same donors.

This CDR3 spans 14 amino acids. V lost 8 bases to trimming and J lost 4 bases, with 17 bases between them. From the 5' RACE reads, TCRdb called clonotypes with MiXCR, one entry per CDR3 protein. Of roughly 200,000 distinct CDR3 sequences in the sample, roughly 15% are singletons; the top ten hold less than 45%. These records were also assigned to another study, of T cells expressing NK-cell markers.

This clonotype was sampled from a woman between 18 and 30 years old in good health. Sequenced: CD8+ T cells sorted from blood. The V call is TRBV12-3 or TRBV12-4, the J call TRBJ1-1; D remains unclear. CDR3 amino acids: CASLSLGEGTEAFF. In DNA, the CDR3 is TGTGCCAGCCTCAGTCTCGGGGAGGGCACTGAAGCTTTCTTT.